This is a list of T cell receptor beta chains from one sample in a study of T cell responses to AZD1222 COVID-19 vaccine. Here immunoSEQ multiplex PCR was the method, and the copy in TCRdb shows in-frame clones only, minus some. The sample comprises about 140,000 clones, 90% to 95% of which are singletons, and roughly 3.9% rests with the top ten. Sequences were derived from peripheral blood, sampled 28 days after the second AZD1222 dose. All receptors come from an adult who received the AZD1222 COVID-19 vaccine. The CDR3 runs from the conserved cysteine through the conserved F or W. Each record gives: V gene, clone size, J gene, D gene, CDR3 protein, CDR3 DNA. A D gene is named only where the DNA matches it firmly. Size values are once, few and many counts, or a class for expanded clones, and some rows have none.

>TRBV4-3|.|TRBJ2-1|.
CASSQERRVDNEQFF
TGCGCCAGCAGCCAAGAACGGCGGGTGGACAATGAGCAGTTCTTC
>TRBV5-4|.|TRBJ2-1|TRBD1
CASSLRQGYNEQFF
TGTGCCAGCAGCCTGCGACAGGGGTACAATGAGCAGTTCTTC
>TRBV9|.|TRBJ2-1|.
CASSVAASGAPRWSGAHNEQFF
TGTGCCAGCAGCGTAGCAGCGTCAGGGGCGCCCAGATGGAGCGGAGCTCACAATGAGCAGTTCTTC
>TRBV7-2|.|TRBJ2-5|TRBD2
CASSGLAGVSETQYF
TGTGCCAGCAGCGGACTAGCGGGAGTGAGCGAGACCCAGTACTTC
>TRBV12-3/TRBV12-4|.|TRBJ1-1|.
CASSRGAEAFF
TGTGCCAGCAGCCGGGGGGCTGAAGCTTTCTTT
>TRBV4-3|.|TRBJ2-2|.
CASSPGNTGELFF
TGCGCCAGCAGCCCCGGGAACACCGGGGAGCTGTTTTTT
>TRBV5-1|.|TRBJ2-1|TRBD1
CASSLEVPGGDEQFF
TGCGCCAGCAGCTTGGAGGTACCAGGGGGCGATGAGCAGTTCTTC
>TRBV6-2/TRBV6-3|.|TRBJ2-1|TRBD2
CASSLLAGGPSGEQFF
TGTGCCAGCAGTTTACTAGCGGGAGGCCCGTCGGGGGAGCAGTTCTTC
>TRBV4-2|.|TRBJ2-7|.
CASSQDGQGLGEQYF
TGTGCCAGCAGCCAAGATGGTCAGGGCTTGGGCGAGCAGTACTTC
>TRBV5-5|.|TRBJ1-4|TRBD1
CASSLNDRGFEKLFF
TGTGCCAGCAGCTTGAACGACAGGGGGTTCGAAAAACTGTTTTTT
>TRBV7-3|.|TRBJ1-3|.
CASSLDGAAGNTIYF
TGTGCCAGCAGCTTAGACGGGGCGGCTGGAAACACCATATATTTT
>TRBV4-3|.|TRBJ2-1|TRBD2
CASSQVGTGGNEQFF
TGCGCCAGCAGCCAAGTTGGAACGGGGGGGAATGAGCAGTTCTTC
>TRBV27|.|TRBJ1-5|.
CASSLRADQPQHF
TGTGCCAGCAGTTTAAGGGCGGATCAGCCCCAGCATTTT
>TRBV9|.|TRBJ1-5|TRBD1
CASSVGGGGSNQPQHF
TGTGCCAGCAGCGTGGGCGGAGGGGGCAGCAATCAGCCCCAGCATTTT
>TRBV6-2/TRBV6-3|.|TRBJ2-7|TRBD2
CASSYPSSGSREQYF
TGTGCCAGCAGTTACCCCTCGAGCGGGAGTCGCGAGCAGTACTTC
>TRBV7-9|.|TRBJ1-5|.
CAYSWGEGQPQHF
TGTGCCTATTCATGGGGGGAAGGACAGCCCCAGCATTTT
>TRBV25-1|.|TRBJ2-3|.
CASSEPGRVDTQYF
TGTGCCAGCAGTGAGCCGGGACGTGTAGATACGCAGTATTTT
>TRBV3-1/TRBV3-2|.|TRBJ2-4|TRBD1
CASSGTGAGNIQYF
TGTGCCAGCAGCGGTACAGGGGCTGGAAACATTCAGTACTTC
>TRBV6-5|few|TRBJ1-5|TRBD1
CASKGQESNQPQHF
TGTGCCAGCAAGGGACAGGAGAGCAATCAGCCCCAGCATTTT
>TRBV4-3|.|TRBJ1-5|.
CASSQGVNGNQPQHF
TGCGCCAGCAGCCAGGGAGTTAATGGCAATCAGCCCCAGCATTTT
>TRBV11-3|.|TRBJ2-1|.
CASSLHGNPGGYNEQFF
TGTGCCAGCAGCTTACACGGGAACCCCGGAGGCTACAATGAGCAGTTCTTC
>TRBV12-3/TRBV12-4|.|TRBJ2-7|TRBD2
CASSLTSGYEQYF
TGTGCCAGCAGTTTGACTAGCGGGTACGAGCAGTACTTC
>TRBV19|.|TRBJ1-1|.
CASSIGRSLEAFF
TGTGCCAGTAGTATAGGGAGAAGTCTGGAAGCTTTCTTT
>TRBV4-2|.|TRBJ2-1|TRBD2
CASSPYTSGTAGVSEQFF
TGTGCCAGCAGCCCTTACACTAGCGGGACTGCCGGGGTCAGTGAGCAGTTCTTC
>TRBV10-3|.|TRBJ2-7|.
CAISESITNTYEQYF
TGTGCCATCAGTGAGTCTATAACTAATACCTACGAGCAGTACTTC
>TRBV14|.|TRBJ1-2|TRBD1
CASSPLPGQESDYGYTF
TGTGCCAGCAGCCCCTTACCGGGACAGGAATCCGACTATGGCTACACCTTC
>TRBV7-9|once|TRBJ1-2|TRBD1
CASSSQEAGGLYGYTF
TGTGCCAGCAGCTCCCAGGAGGCAGGGGGCCTCTATGGCTACACCTTC
>TRBV7-3|.|TRBJ2-3|.
CASSLIHPDTQYF
TGTGCCAGCAGCTTAATACATCCAGATACGCAGTATTTT
>TRBV6-6|.|TRBJ1-4|.
CASSYVAGDNEKLFF
TGTGCCAGCAGTTACGTAGCTGGCGATAACGAAAAACTGTTTTTT
>TRBV2|.|TRBJ2-1|TRBD1
CASSESPSFGTGIFDEQFF
TGTGCCAGCAGTGAATCCCCCTCGTTCGGGACAGGGATCTTCGATGAGCAGTTCTTC
>TRBV24-1|.|TRBJ2-1|.
CATSDLAGDNFNEQFF
TGTGCCACCAGTGACCTTGCCGGGGACAACTTCAATGAGCAGTTCTTC
>TRBV13|.|TRBJ2-5|.
CASSLEPRSAGGETQYF
TGTGCCAGCAGCTTAGAACCCCGGTCCGCAGGCGGAGAGACCCAGTACTTC
>TRBV28|.|TRBJ2-5|TRBD2
CASSLGGGQETQYF
TGTGCCAGCAGTTTAGGGGGGGGACAAGAGACCCAGTACTTC
>TRBV11-2|.|TRBJ1-1|.
CASSLHAGNTEAFF
TGTGCCAGCAGCTTACACGCCGGGAACACTGAAGCTTTCTTT
>TRBV19|.|TRBJ1-2|.
CASSMVQGNYGYTF
TGTGCCAGTAGTATGGTACAGGGAAACTATGGCTACACCTTC
>TRBV9|.|TRBJ2-7|TRBD1
CASSGGQEPIYEQYF
TGTGCCAGCAGCGGGGGACAGGAACCCATCTACGAGCAGTACTTC
>TRBV6-5|once|TRBJ1-1|.
CASGRRAAPNTEAFF
TGTGCCAGCGGACGCCGGGCAGCCCCTAACACTGAAGCTTTCTTT
>TRBV5-4|.|TRBJ2-6|TRBD1
CASSDRVRSGANVLTF
TGTGCCAGCAGCGACAGGGTCCGCTCTGGGGCCAACGTCCTGACTTTC
>TRBV11-2|.|TRBJ2-1|TRBD1
CASSTRDRDTHEQFF
TGTGCCAGCAGCACCCGGGACAGGGACACCCATGAGCAGTTCTTC
>TRBV6-2/TRBV6-3|.|TRBJ2-2|.
CASSPWGRHTGELFF
TGTGCCAGCAGTCCATGGGGGCGGCACACCGGGGAGCTGTTTTTT